Presented here are 31 T cell receptor beta chains from one specimen sequenced in a study of neurological immune-mediated disorders. One entry per CDR3 protein, called by TCRdb with MiXCR from the 5' RACE reads. The sample lists 14,000 or so distinct CDR3 sequences, about 10% occurring once. Source material: PBMCs. Receptors originate from a middle-aged woman in good health.

This clonotype was observed at least ten times. The rearrangement links TRBV12-3 or TRBV12-4 to TRBJ2-5, with D possibly matching TRBD2 (6 bases). The germline V and J ends were trimmed by 0 bases and 5 bases, with 25 bases remaining between them. The CDR3 consists of 19 residues. CDR3 in amino acids: CASSLALGWRGTREETQYF. The CDR3 coding sequence is TGTGCCAGCAGTTTAGCGTTGGGGTGGAGGGGAACAAGGGAGGAGACCCAGTACTTC.

Ten or more counts support this clonotype. This chain links TRBV2 with TRBJ2-4, with D perhaps matching TRBD2 (6 bases). Trimming shortened V by 7 bases and J by 0 bases, and 10 bases separated the two germline ends. CDR1 is SNHLY and CDR2 is FYNNEI in the germline V gene. There are 14 residues in the CDR3. The CDR3 here is CASMEGLAKNIQYF. The CDR3 DNA is TGTGCCAGCATGGAGGGGCTAGCCAAAAACATTCAGTACTTC.

For this clonotype: One end of the junction fails to match germline, which may point to a read error. This rearrangement joins TRBV5-4 to TRBJ1-1, with 9 bases fitting TRBD1. CDR1 and CDR2 (germline): SGHNT, YYREEE (reference sequence). The CDR3 is 12 amino acids. CDR3 sequence: CASSPGQGQGVF. In nucleotides, the CDR3 is TGTGCCAGCAGCCCCGGACAGGGGCAGGGGGTCTTT.

By sample share, this clonotype is medium-sized (0.01 to 0.1%). The rearrangement joins TRBV10-3 to TRBJ1-5; possible D gene TRBD1, 5 bases. V lost 4 bases and J 3 bases, leaving 13 bases between the germline ends. CDR1 is ENHRY, CDR2 SYGVKD, per germline. The CDR3 contains 15 residues. The CDR3 reads CAISGGEGNNQPQHF. CDR3 sequence (DNA): TGTGCCATCAGTGGGGGGGAGGGAAACAATCAGCCCCAGCATTTT.

By share, this clonotype counts as medium-sized. V gene TRBV28 combines with J gene TRBJ2-2; unclear D gene. The CDR3 consists of 13 residues. V was pared by 3 bases and J by 7 bases, with 9 bases between. Germline V lookup: CDR1 MDHEN, CDR2 SYDVKM. The CDR3 loop is CASSFMGVGELFF. DNA for the CDR3: TGTGCCAGCAGTTTTATGGGTGTCGGGGAGCTGTTTTTT.

This clonotype was recorded at least ten times. This chain links TRBV12-3 or TRBV12-4 with TRBJ2-3; D not certain. V lost 3 bases and J lost 4, with 8 bases in between. There are 13 residues in the CDR3. The CDR3 sequence: CASSLFQADTQYF. The DNA for the CDR3 is TGTGCCAGCAGTTTGTTTCAGGCAGATACGCAGTATTTT.

In this sample, this clonotype turned up a few times. The rearrangement joins TRBV6-5 to TRBJ2-1; TRBD2 is a possible D gene (6 bases). The V gene's germline CDR1 is MNHEY and CDR2 SVGAGI. This CDR3 has 11 residues. Trimming removed 6 bases from V and 10 bases from J, with 10 bases in between. DNA of the CDR3: TGTGCCAGCAGCGGGACTTTCGAGCAGTTCTTC. Translated, it gives CASSGTFEQFF.

This clonotype was counted many times. The rearrangement joins TRBV21-1 to TRBJ1-1; TRBD1, the table's D call, was not compared with the DNA. TRBV21-1 is a recognized pseudogene. The CDR3 extends over 20 amino acids. CDR3 amino acids: CASSPPVPGGLQRRDTEAFF. DNA for the CDR3: TGTGCCAGCAGCCCCCCGGTCCCCGGGGGACTCCAGAGGAGGGACACTGAAGCTTTCTTT.

The chain links TRBV30 to TRBJ2-3, with a tentative D call TRBD1 (6 bases). The CDR3 has 15 amino acids. CDR1 is GTSNPN and CDR2 is SVGIG in the germline V gene (reference sequence). Trimming took 2 bases from V and 11 from J, leaving 23 bases between them. CDR3 sequence (DNA): TGTGCCTGGAGTCGAGGGACAAAAAACACCGGGGAGCAGTATTTT. Its protein is CAWSRGTKNTGEQYF.

There are many counts of this clonotype. This chain links TRBV7-2 with TRBJ2-2; D remains ambiguous. Trimming took 1 base from V and 0 from J, leaving 6 bases between them. In germline, CDR1 is SGHTA, CDR2 FQGNSA. The CDR3 is 15 amino acids. CDR3 sequence reads: CASSLVVANTGELFF. The CDR3 region has the DNA TGTGCCAGCAGCTTAGTCGTAGCGAACACCGGGGAGCTGTTTTTT.

The table lists this clonotype with a few counts. The CDR3 coding sequence is TGTGCCAGCTCACTCAACGGGATCCCAACCCTCAATGAGCAGTTCTTC. It yields the protein CASSLNGIPTLNEQFF. The chain uses TRBV18 and TRBJ2-1; D might be TRBD2 (5 bases). Germline assignment: CDR1 KGHSH and CDR2 LQKENI. Trimming removed 4 bases at V and 6 bases at J, with 19 bases between. This CDR3 region has 16 residues.

This clonotype was picked up many times. The V gene is TRBV12-3 or TRBV12-4, the J gene TRBJ1-5; tentatively, D is TRBD1 (6 bases). Trimming took off 2 bases at V and 10 bases at J, with 12 bases between the two ends. The CDR3 is 13 residues long. CDR3 protein: CASSLKGESPQHF. DNA for the CDR3: TGTGCCAGCAGTTTAAAGGGGGAGAGCCCCCAGCATTTT.

This clonotype came up many times. In DNA form, the CDR3 reads TGTGCCAGCAGTTTCGGGCCCTACAATGAGCAGTTCTTC. Its translation: CASSFGPYNEQFF. This chain connects TRBV27 to TRBJ2-1; unclear D gene. Germline CDR1 is MNHEY and CDR2 is SMNVEV (reference sequence). The CDR3 is made up of 13 amino acids. V lost 3 bases to trimming and J lost 2 bases, with 5 bases between them.

This clonotype was picked up many times. The CDR3, as DNA: TGTGCCAGCAGCCACGGACGCGACTGGACAGATACGCAGTATTTT. Translated: CASSHGRDWTDTQYF. V gene TRBV14 combines with J gene TRBJ2-3; no firm D call. CDR1 and CDR2 (germline): SGHDN, FVKESK. The CDR3 consists of 15 residues. Trimming removed 3 bases from V and 3 bases from J, with 13 bases in between.

This clonotype was seen many times. V gene TRBV20-1 combines with J gene TRBJ2-1, with 12 bases aligning to TRBD2. This CDR3 has 14 residues. The V gene's germline CDR1 is DFQATT and CDR2 SNEGSKA (reference sequence). The J segment lost 8 bases and the V segment lost 6 bases, leaving 8 bases of the junction unmatched. CDR3 region: CSAPWASGRDEQFF. For the CDR3, the DNA is TGCAGTGCCCCGTGGGCTAGCGGGAGGGATGAGCAGTTCTTC.

This clonotype showed up many times. The rearrangement links TRBV7-8 to TRBJ2-5, with D perhaps assigned TRBD1 or TRBD2 (5 bases each). V was clipped by 5 bases and J by 3 bases, with 19 bases between them. The V gene's germline CDR1 is SGHVS and CDR2 FQNEAQ. The CDR3 covers 16 residues. The CDR3 DNA follows: TGTGCCAGCAGCCTAACCCCGGGACGGACAAAAGAGACCCAGTACTTC. This translates into CASSLTPGRTKETQYF.

By share of the sample, this clonotype is medium-sized. The rearrangement joins TRBV9 to TRBJ2-5; the D gene is possibly TRBD1 (5 bases). This CDR3 region has 14 residues. Between the trimmed V and J ends, which lost 4 bases and 3 bases, there was a span of 13 bases. The V gene's germline CDR1 is SGDLS and CDR2 YYNGEE. For the CDR3, the DNA is TGTGCCAGCAGCCGAGCTGGGGCCGAAGAGACCCAGTACTTC. It yields the protein CASSRAGAEETQYF.

By share, this clonotype ranks as medium-sized. This chain connects TRBV7-2 to TRBJ2-7, with 8 bases matching TRBD1. Germline V CDR1 and CDR2: SGHTA, FQGNSA. The CDR3 runs 14 residues. With 3 bases clipped from V and 7 bases from J, the junction kept 8 bases outside the gene matches. The CDR3 DNA sequence: TGTGCCAGCAGCTTCGACAGGGGTCCGCGGGAGCAGTACTTC. This gives the protein CASSFDRGPREQYF.

In this sample, this clonotype is medium-sized. The chain is built from TRBV3-1 and TRBJ2-1; possible D gene TRBD2, 6 bases. Germline V gives CDR1 LGHDT, CDR2 YNNKEL (reference sequence). Trimming took 0 bases from V and 1 from J, leaving 10 bases between them. This CDR3 has 16 residues. Here the CDR3 reads CASSQDGTLSYNEQFF. The CDR3, as DNA: TGTGCCAGCAGCCAAGATGGGACTTTGTCCTACAATGAGCAGTTCTTC.

This clonotype was observed at least ten times. The V gene is TRBV2, the J gene TRBJ2-3, with D unclear. In germline, CDR1 is SNHLY, CDR2 FYNNEI. V lost 5 bases, J lost 2 bases, and 5 bases lay in between. There are 12 residues in the CDR3. The CDR3 DNA follows: TGTGCCAGCAGTTCCTTCACAGATACGCAGTATTTT. It codes for CASSSFTDTQYF.

The rearrangement links TRBV9 to TRBJ2-1; 10 bases line up with TRBD1. Germline CDR1 is SGDLS and CDR2 is YYNGEE. The V segment lost 5 bases and the J segment 3 bases; nucleotides outside the gene matches: 11. The CDR3 runs 17 residues. CDR3 nucleotide sequence: TGTGCCAGCAGTTTCTCACCGGGACAGGGGATCTACAATGAGCAGTTCTTC. Encoded protein: CASSFSPGQGIYNEQFF. The variable domain in full, completed from reference TRBV9 and TRBJ2-1, reads DSGVTQTPKHLITATGQRVTLRCSPRSGDLSVYWYQQSLDQGLQFLIQYYNGEERAKGNILERFSAQQFPDLHSELNLSSLELGDSALYFCASSFSPGQGIYNEQFFGPGTRLTVL.

This clonotype showed up many times. The chain links TRBV5-1 to TRBJ2-1; D may match TRBD1 or TRBD2 (5 bases each). The CDR3 sequence is 12 residues long. Trimming took off 6 bases at V and 10 bases at J, with 14 bases between the two ends. Per the germline V gene, CDR1 is SGHRS and CDR2 is YFSETQ. The CDR3 protein is CASTLRDGEQFF. CDR3 coding DNA: TGCGCCAGCACCTTAAGGGACGGGGAGCAGTTCTTC.

Many counts were recorded for this clonotype. This chain links TRBV5-1 with TRBJ1-1; D may be TRBD1 (5 bases). CDR3 length equals 13 residues. V lost 1 base and J 3 bases, leaving 7 bases between the germline ends. Per the germline V gene, CDR1 is SGHRS and CDR2 is YFSETQ. CDR3 amino acids: CASSLSGYTEAFF. The CDR3 DNA is TGCGCCAGCAGCTTGTCAGGGTACACTGAAGCTTTCTTT.

This chain uses TRBV18 with TRBJ1-4; TRBD1 might be the D (5 bases). V dropped 3 bases and J dropped 1 base, with 12 bases sitting between them. This CDR3 region has 16 residues. Germline loops: CDR1 KGHSH, CDR2 LQKENI. The CDR3 sequence: CASSPLPGLTNEKLFF. The CDR3, as DNA: TGTGCCAGCTCACCCCTCCCAGGGTTAACTAATGAAAAACTGTTTTTT.

Ten or more counts support this clonotype. The rearrangement joins TRBV20-1 to TRBJ2-3; D is perhaps TRBD2 (5 bases). V dropped 3 bases and J dropped 2 bases, with 9 bases sitting between them. This CDR3 is 13 amino acids long. Germline-derived CDR1 and CDR2 are DFQATT and SNEGSKA (reference sequence). The CDR3 region is CSARDSNTDTQYF. CDR3 nucleotide sequence: TGCAGTGCTAGGGACTCTAACACAGATACGCAGTATTTT.

The sample holds many counts of this clonotype. The chain has TRBV7-8 and TRBJ2-7; TRBD1 aligns across 9 bases. This CDR3 region has 20 residues. The germline CDR1 and CDR2 sequences are SGHVS and FQNEAQ. J was trimmed by 1 base and V by 3 bases; bases with no gene match: 19. The chain's CDR3 is CASSLVPSGTGRGVSYEQYF. In nucleotides, the CDR3 is TGTGCCAGCAGCTTGGTTCCATCCGGGACAGGGAGGGGGGTTTCCTACGAGCAGTACTTC.

This clonotype came up many times. The rearrangement joins TRBV20-1 to TRBJ1-5; D perhaps matches TRBD1 (5 bases). The CDR3 is made up of 13 amino acids. The V gene lost 3 bases and the J gene lost 4 bases, with 10 bases spanning the gap. Germline V gene data show CDR1 as DFQATT and CDR2 as SNEGSKA (reference sequence). CDR3 nucleotides: TGCAGTGCTAGTCGGGGGGGGAATCAGCCCCAGCATTTT. Translation gives CSASRGGNQPQHF.

This clonotype was counted ten times or more. The CDR3 region is CASSLSGSAFTDTQYF. The CDR3 region has the DNA TGCGCCAGCAGCTTGTCGGGAAGCGCATTCACAGATACGCAGTATTTT. This chain connects TRBV5-1 to TRBJ2-3; D is possibly TRBD2 (5 bases). V was shortened by 1 base and J by 2 bases, with 14 bases between the two germline ends. The germline V gene has CDR1 SGHRS and CDR2 YFSETQ. The length of the CDR3 is 16 residues.

This clonotype has ten or more counts. The rearrangement joins TRBV28 to TRBJ2-7, with TRBD1 matching over 7 bases. The CDR3 spans 15 residues. Germline-derived CDR1 and CDR2 are MDHEN and SYDVKM. J gave up 0 bases and V 5 bases, and 7 bases lay outside the gene matches. The CDR3 spells CASSPRDSHSYEQYF. For the CDR3, the DNA is TGTGCCAGCAGTCCCCGGGACAGTCACTCCTACGAGCAGTACTTC.

This clonotype appeared many times. The chain combines TRBV7-3 with TRBJ2-3, with TRBD2 as a possible D gene (6 bases). Per the germline V gene, CDR1 is SGHTA and CDR2 is FQGTGA. V gave up 1 base and J gave up 1 base, with 9 bases separating them. The CDR3 runs 15 residues. The chain's CDR3 is CASSLRGDGTDTQYF. The CDR3 DNA reads as TGTGCCAGCAGCTTAAGGGGGGACGGCACAGATACGCAGTATTTT.

This clonotype was detected ten times or more. The chain uses TRBV2 and TRBJ2-3; 9 bases map to TRBD2. Trimming removed 5 bases from V and 6 bases from J; junction bases left unmatched: 3. Germline-derived CDR1 and CDR2 are SNHLY and FYNNEI. This CDR3 is 13 amino acids long. As DNA, the CDR3 is TGTGCCAGCAGTAGTCTAGCGGGGGATACGCAGTATTTT. It is translated as CASSSLAGDTQYF.